The clone carrying this T cell receptor (gamma chain) was counted between two and nine times. The DNA translation disagrees with the TCRdb protein at residue 15, so the protein in this description comes from the DNA. This record comes from a study of gamma-delta T cells after stem cell transplantation. TCRdb called clones from the RT-PCR reads again using CATT. The table includes approximately 3,700 gamma-chain clones, approximately 4.9% detected once. Germline V gene sequence: CDR1 GITISATS, CDR2 ISYDGTV (reference sequence). This CDR3 contains 16 residues. This clonotype originated in a human donor. It is not recorded whose cells these are; they may come from a transplant donor. The chain carries TRGV9 and TRGJP. The DNA matches TRGJP1 better at its end, which makes the J call doubtful. What was sequenced was gamma-delta T cells. In nucleotides, the CDR3 is TGTGCCTTGTGGGAGGTAGCATGGTTGGGCAAAAAAATCAAGATATTT. Its translation: CALWEVAWLGKKIKIF.